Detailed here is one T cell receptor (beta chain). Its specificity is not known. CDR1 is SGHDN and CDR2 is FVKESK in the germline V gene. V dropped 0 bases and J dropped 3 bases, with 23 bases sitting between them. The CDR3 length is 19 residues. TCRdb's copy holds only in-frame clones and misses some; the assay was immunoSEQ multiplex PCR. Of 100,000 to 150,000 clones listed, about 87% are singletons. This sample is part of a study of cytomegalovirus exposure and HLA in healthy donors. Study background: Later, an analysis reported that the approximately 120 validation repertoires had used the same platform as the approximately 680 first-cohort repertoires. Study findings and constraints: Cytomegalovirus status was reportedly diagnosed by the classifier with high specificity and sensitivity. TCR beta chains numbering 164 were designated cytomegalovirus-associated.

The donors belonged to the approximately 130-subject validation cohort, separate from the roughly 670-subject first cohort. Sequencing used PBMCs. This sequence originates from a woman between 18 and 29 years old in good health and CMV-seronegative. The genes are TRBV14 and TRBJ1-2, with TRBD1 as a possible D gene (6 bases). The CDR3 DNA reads TGTGCCAGCAGCCAAGACTCCCGGGACACCGAAACCTCTGACTATGGCTACACCTTC. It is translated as CASSQDSRDTETSDYGYTF.